Presented here are 25 T cell receptor beta chains from one specimen sequenced in a study of blood T cell repertoires in COVID-19. Some clones are missing from TCRdb's copy, which holds only in-frame ones; the method was immunoSEQ multiplex PCR. The sample contains more than 95,000 clones, roughly 74% of which appear only once. Sequences were obtained from peripheral blood. Receptor source: a man aged 60 to 75 with acute or convalescent COVID-19.

The genes are TRBV18 and TRBJ2-1; 7 bases fit TRBD2. The germline CDR1 and CDR2 sequences are KGHSH and LQKENI. The V segment lost 3 bases and the J segment 8 bases; nucleotides outside the gene matches: 4. CDR3 length: 13 residues. The CDR3 reads CASSPGLSYEQFF. The CDR3 bases are TGTGCCAGCTCACCGGGACTATCATATGAGCAGTTCTTC.

This clone appeared a few times. The V gene is TRBV4-2, the J gene TRBJ2-3; 15 bases map to TRBD2. V was clipped by 4 bases and J by 5 bases; unmatched bases: 7. This CDR3 has 17 amino acids. CDR1 is LGHNA, CDR2 YNFKEQ, per germline. CDR3 sequence: CASSRRTSGGVEDTQYF. CDR3 DNA: TGTGCCAGCAGCCGGCGGACTAGCGGGGGGGTGGAAGATACGCAGTATTTT.

This sequence joins TRBV3-1 (or the pseudogene TRBV3-2) and TRBJ1-2; D gene unclear. The V and J ends lost 3 bases and 4 bases respectively, with 18 bases between them. Germline-derived CDR1 and CDR2 are LGHDT and YNNKEL (reference sequence). This CDR3 comprises 16 residues. The CDR3 here is CASSHPSAGIRYGYTF. The CDR3 DNA reads TGTGCCAGCAGCCACCCCTCAGCGGGGATCCGCTATGGCTACACCTTC.

This rearrangement joins TRBV12-5 to TRBJ2-2; no clear D. This CDR3 contains 13 residues. Trimming took 6 bases from V and 8 from J, leaving 13 bases between them. The V gene's germline CDR1 is LGHNT and CDR2 FRNRAP. In DNA form, the CDR3 reads TGTGCTAGTGGCAATTCCCTGAGAGGGGAGCTGTTTTTT. As protein: CASGNSLRGELFF.

The chain couples TRBV21-1 to TRBJ1-4. TRBV21-1 is classified as a pseudogene. The CDR3 length is 17 residues. CDR3 in amino acids: CASNPTGEGRGNEKLFF. CDR3 coding DNA: TGTGCCAGCAACCCGACCGGGGAGGGACGGGGGAATGAAAAACTGTTTTTT.

The chain uses TRBV7-6 and TRBJ2-1; TRBD2 matches 9 bases. With V trimmed by 1 base and J by 7 bases, 8 bases remained unmatched. The length of the CDR3 is 16 residues. Germline assignment: CDR1 SGHVS and CDR2 FNYEAQ. The CDR3 protein is CASSLGSGGPRNEQFF. In DNA, the CDR3 is TGTGCCAGCAGCTTAGGGAGCGGGGGGCCGAGGAATGAGCAGTTCTTC.

The chain links TRBV6-2 or TRBV6-3 to TRBJ2-1; 8 bases agree with TRBD1. The junction had 9 bases not matched to a gene; V was cut back by 5 bases and J by 9 bases. Germline CDR1 MNHEY, CDR2 SVGEGT. The CDR3 is 14 residues long. The CDR3 region has the DNA TGTGCCAGCAGTGATCCACAGGGGGGACTTGAGCAGTTCTTC. Amino acids: CASSDPQGGLEQFF.

This chain uses TRBV7-3 with TRBJ2-1, with 10 bases matching TRBD2. Germline CDR1 is SGHTA and CDR2 is FQGTGA. The CDR3 spans 15 residues. The trim removed 4 bases at V and 11 bases at J, leaving 11 bases unmatched. CDR3 sequence reads: CASSSKREGSSKQFF. The CDR3 DNA follows: TGTGCCAGCAGCTCCAAGCGGGAGGGCTCGAGTAAGCAGTTCTTC.

The gene calls are TRBV5-1 and TRBJ1-2; D not resolved. The CDR3 is 12 residues long. The germline gives CDR1 SGHRS, CDR2 YFSETQ. The ends were cut back, 1 base at V and 4 bases at J, with 5 bases in the middle. The CDR3 spells CASSLSGYGYTF. CDR3 bases: TGCGCCAGCAGCTTGTCAGGCTATGGCTACACCTTC.

The gene calls are TRBV14 and TRBJ2-1; D gene unclear. The CDR3 consists of 15 residues. Germline V CDR1 and CDR2: SGHDN, FVKESK. V gave up 0 bases and J gave up 6 bases, with 12 bases separating them. CDR3 coding DNA: TGTGCCAGCAGCCAAGACCTACGTCCTCTCAATGAGCAGTTCTTC. Amino acid sequence: CASSQDLRPLNEQFF.

DNA of the CDR3: TGTGCCAGCAGTCCCTTTGCTAGCGGGACTCGCACAGATACGCAGTATTTT. Translation gives CASSPFASGTRTDTQYF. The chain uses TRBV27 and TRBJ2-3; 9 bases align to TRBD2. CDR3 length: 17 residues. The germline CDR1 and CDR2 sequences are MNHEY and SMNVEV (reference sequence). V was clipped by 5 bases and J by 1 base; unmatched bases: 10.

V is TRBV5-6 and J is TRBJ2-7; TRBD2 matches 10 bases. Germline CDR1 reads SGHDT; CDR2 reads YYEEEE. V was pared by 3 bases and J by 6 bases, with 12 bases of the junction left unmatched. The CDR3 loop spans 16 amino acids. This CDR3 reads CASSSAGTSEAREQYF. CDR3 bases: TGTGCCAGCAGCTCGGCCGGGACTAGCGAGGCTCGCGAGCAGTACTTC. Full variable domain (outside the CDR3, taken from reference TRBV5-6 and TRBJ2-7): DAGVTQSPTHLIKTRGQQVTLRCSPKSGHDTVSWYQQALGQGPQFIFQYYEEEERQRGNFPDRFSGHQFPNYSSELNVNALLLGDSALYLCASSSAGTSEAREQYFGPGTRLTVT.

V usage is TRBV3-1 (or the pseudogene TRBV3-2) and J usage is TRBJ2-7; 8 bases map to TRBD1. Germline V lookup: CDR1 LGHDT, CDR2 YNNKEL (reference sequence). Germline trimming cut 4 bases from V and 6 bases from J; bases unmatched to any gene: 2. This CDR3 is built from 12 residues. CDR3 residues: CASSLGTGEQYF. In DNA, the CDR3 is TGTGCCAGCAGCCTTGGGACAGGCGAGCAGTACTTC.

This clone was counted between two and nine times. The chain uses TRBV18 and TRBJ2-7; 8 bases line up with TRBD1. J lost 0 bases, V lost 3 bases, and 7 bases had no gene match. Germline V gives CDR1 KGHSH, CDR2 LQKENI. CDR3 size: 16 residues. CDR3 nucleotides: TGTGCCAGCTCACCGGTCAGGACAGGGAGCTCCTACGAGCAGTACTTC. Translating gives CASSPVRTGSSYEQYF.

This clone has a handful of counts. This chain connects TRBV14 to TRBJ1-1; D remains unclear. Per germline, CDR1 SGHDN and CDR2 FVKESK. Between the trimmed V and J ends, which lost 4 bases and 0 bases, there was a span of 9 bases. The CDR3 covers 14 residues. Written as DNA, the CDR3 is TGTGCCAGCAGCCTCCCGGGGATGAACACTGAAGCTTTCTTT. Translating it yields CASSLPGMNTEAFF.

CDR3 bases: TGTGCCAGCAAACTCAGGGGGGAGATAAACATTCAGTACTTC. Its protein product is CASKLRGEINIQYF. The chain carries TRBV11-2 and TRBJ2-4; D might be TRBD1 (7 bases). Germline V lookup: CDR1 SGHAT, CDR2 FQNNGV. The CDR3 loop spans 14 amino acids. With 7 bases removed from V and 6 bases from J, the gap between germline ends came to 16 bases. The full variable domain, completed using reference TRBV11-2 and TRBJ2-4, is EAGVAQSPRYKIIEKRQSVAFWCNPISGHATLYWYQQILGQGPKLLIQFQNNGVVDDSQLPKDRFSAERLKGVDSTLKIQPAKLEDSAVYLCASKLRGEINIQYFGAGTRLSVL.

The gene calls are TRBV5-5 and TRBJ2-6, with TRBD1 identical over 11 bases. The germline gives CDR1 SGHKS, CDR2 YYEKEE (reference sequence). This CDR3 spans 18 amino acids. The V gene end was trimmed by 0 bases and the J gene end by 4 bases; junction bases not matched to a gene: 6. Here the CDR3 reads CASSLGGTGGTGANVLTF. CDR3 DNA: TGTGCCAGCAGCTTGGGAGGGACAGGGGGGACCGGGGCCAACGTCCTGACTTTC.

This chain connects TRBV7-9 to TRBJ1-2, with D possibly matching TRBD1 (6 bases). The CDR3 loop spans 14 amino acids. Germline V gene data show CDR1 as SEHNR and CDR2 as FQNEAQ (reference sequence). Trimming cost V 5 bases and J 7 bases, with 17 bases left between them. The CDR3 DNA reads TGTGCCAGCAGCCGTATTCAGGGGCGGAGTGGCTACACCTTC. Amino acids: CASSRIQGRSGYTF. Full variable domain (remainder filled in from reference TRBV7-9 and TRBJ1-2): DTGVSQNPRHKITKRGQNVTFRCDPISEHNRLYWYRQTLGQGPEFLTYFQNEAQLEKSRLLSDRFSAERPKGSFSTLEIQRTEQGDSAMYLCASSRIQGRSGYTFGSGTRLTVV.

In this sample, this clone turned up many times. The chain recombines TRBV2 with TRBJ1-6, with TRBD1 matching over 8 bases. The CDR3 runs to 14 residues. The germline CDR1 and CDR2 sequences are SNHLY and FYNNEI. The V segment lost 4 bases and the J segment 9 bases; nucleotides outside the gene matches: 5. CDR3 sequence (DNA): TGTGCCAGCAGTGTGACAGGGGAGGGTTCACCCCTCCACTTT. It specifies CASSVTGEGSPLHF.

This chain links TRBV19 with TRBJ1-2; weak D call: TRBD1 (5 bases). Trimming pared 2 bases from V and 5 bases from J, leaving 21 bases between. The CDR3 consists of 17 residues. CDR1 is LNHDA, CDR2 SQIVND, per germline (reference sequence). CDR3 coding DNA: TGTGCCAGTAGTATACCCCCCACAGGAATCGAGATATATGGCTACACCTTC. This gives the protein CASSIPPTGIEIYGYTF. Together with reference TRBV19 and TRBJ1-2, the CDR3 gives the full variable domain: DGGITQSPKYLFRKEGQNVTLSCEQNLNHDAMYWYRQDPGQGLRLIYYSQIVNDFQKGDIAEGYSVSREKKESFPLTVTSAQKNPTAFYLCASSIPPTGIEIYGYTFGSGTRLTVV.

The chain combines TRBV18 with TRBJ2-3; 7 bases line up with TRBD2. The CDR3 loop spans 16 amino acids. Trimming removed 3 bases from V and 1 base from J; junction bases left unmatched: 7. Germline CDR1 and CDR2: KGHSH and LQKENI. CDR3 bases: TGTGCCAGCTCACCTGCGGGGGATCGGCGCACAGATACGCAGTATTTT. Its translation: CASSPAGDRRTDTQYF.

This clone came up once. V and J are TRBV3-1 (or the pseudogene TRBV3-2) and TRBJ2-7; D gene unclear. Germline values: CDR1 LGHDT, CDR2 YNNKEL (reference sequence). V was cut by 4 bases and J by 6 bases, with 10 bases left in between. The CDR3 has 12 residues. As DNA, the CDR3 is TGTGCCAGCAGCCTTGTACGGAGCGAGCAGTACTTC. Amino acids: CASSLVRSEQYF.

The chain combines TRBV7-9 with TRBJ1-4; 9 bases are a match to TRBD1. The trim removed 4 bases at V and 7 bases at J, leaving 4 bases unmatched. The CDR3 is 14 amino acids. The germline CDR1 and CDR2 sequences are SEHNR and FQNEAQ (reference sequence). The CDR3 protein is CASSSGTGREKLFF. CDR3 bases: TGTGCCAGCAGCTCCGGGACAGGGCGTGAAAAACTGTTTTTT.

This sequence joins TRBV18 and TRBJ1-1; TRBD1 is a possible D gene (5 bases). Germline CDR1 KGHSH, CDR2 LQKENI. The CDR3 spans 16 residues. Trimming cost V 3 bases and J 4 bases, with 18 bases left between them. CDR3 sequence (DNA): TGTGCCAGCTCACCCCGCGGGACCGAGGGTCGCACTGAAGCTTTCTTT. Its protein product is CASSPRGTEGRTEAFF.

This clone has just a few counts. The genes are TRBV9 and TRBJ2-7, with D perhaps matching TRBD2 (6 bases). CDR3 length: 15 amino acids. Germline lookup yields CDR1 SGDLS and CDR2 YYNGEE. V was trimmed by 0 bases and J by 1 base, leaving 11 bases between them. The chain's CDR3 is CASSVGASESYEQYF. The DNA for the CDR3 is TGTGCCAGCAGCGTAGGGGCTAGCGAATCCTACGAGCAGTACTTC.